This TCR beta chain was obtained from a study of blood T cell repertoires in COVID-19. Clones were sequenced by immunoSEQ multiplex PCR, and TCRdb holds only the in-frame ones, with some missing. The sample comprises about 120,000 clones, around 80% of which are singletons, and about 3.8% rests with the top ten. Looked up from germline, CDR1 is MDHEN and CDR2 is SYDVKM. V shed 8 bases and J shed 5 bases, with 14 bases lying between them. The CDR3 spans 13 residues. Sequenced sample: peripheral blood. V usage is TRBV28 and J usage is TRBJ2-3, with TRBD1 as a possible D gene (6 bases). This TCR derives from a woman aged 45-59 years with acute or convalescent COVID-19. The CDR3: CASGGAWLDTQYF. CDR3 sequence (DNA): TGTGCCAGCGGGGGCGCTTGGCTAGATACGCAGTATTTT.